A single sample gave rise to the 25 T cell receptor beta chains below, sequenced in a study of OX40 agonist ivuxolimab in advanced cancers. The library was produced with the immunoSEQ multiplex PCR assay. TCRdb stores this immuneACCESS table with in-frame sequences only. Part of the clones is absent; in the studies checked, under half of the shortfall reflects unresolved V genes, and no reason is known for the rest. The sample contains about 60,000 clones, about nine tenths of them found a single time. The top ten constitute approximately 7.2% of the sample. Sequences were derived from CD4+ or CD8+ T cells sorted from blood, sampled in a trial of the OX40 agonist ivuxolimab. These receptors all stem from an adult with an advanced solid tumor such as melanoma, head and neck, liver or kidney cancer.

To note about this clone: The germline gene is not matched at one end of the junction; a read error may be the cause. This chain joins TRBV7-7 and TRBJ2-1; 13 bases line up with TRBD2. The CDR3 is made up of 17 amino acids. Per germline, CDR1 SSHAT and CDR2 FNYEAQ (reference sequence). The DNA for the CDR3 is TGTGCTAGCAGCCCTGGACTAGCGGGAGTGACCTACAATGAGCAGTTCTTC. Translating gives CASSPGLAGVTYNEQFF.

CDR3 in amino acids: CASSKGGNSSFGASLNYGYTF. CDR3 DNA: TGTGCCAGCAGCAAAGGTGGTAATTCTTCCTTCGGGGCGTCTCTTAACTATGGCTACACCTTC. The genes are TRBV21-1 and TRBJ1-2. TRBV21-1 is tagged as a pseudogene. The CDR3 sequence is 21 residues long.

The chain joins TRBV25-1 to TRBJ2-7; TRBD2 agrees at 11 bases. With 6 bases clipped from V and 7 bases from J, the junction kept 11 bases outside the gene matches. The CDR3 extends over 15 amino acids. CDR1 and CDR2 from the germline V gene are MGHDK and SYGVNS. CDR3 sequence (DNA): TGTGCCAGCAGCCGGGGGGTAGCGGGAGGGTCGGAGCAGTACTTC. This codes for CASSRGVAGGSEQYF.

Only one count was recorded for this clone. This chain uses TRBV18 with TRBJ1-4; TRBD1 is a possible D gene (6 bases). Germline values: CDR1 KGHSH, CDR2 LQKENI. The CDR3 spans 12 residues. V lost 3 bases, J lost 14 bases, and 13 bases lay in between. The CDR3 DNA follows: TGTGCCAGCTCACCGTACGGGGGCGGCCTGTTTTTT. It specifies CASSPYGGGLFF.

This chain joins TRBV29-1 and TRBJ2-3; D gene unclear. Germline values: CDR1 SQVTM, CDR2 ANQGSEA. V was trimmed by 1 base and J by 2 bases, leaving 10 bases between them. The CDR3 has 14 residues. CDR3 coding DNA: TGCAGCGTTGAAGCGAAACTTATCACAGATACGCAGTATTTT. It yields the protein CSVEAKLITDTQYF.

The CDR3 nucleotides are TGTGCCAGCACCCCGACAGGTGCTGTCACTGAAGCTTTCTTT. Translation: CASTPTGAVTEAFF. The rearrangement uses TRBV4-2 and TRBJ1-1; the D gene is possibly TRBD1 (6 bases). The CDR3 contains 14 residues. Germline loops: CDR1 LGHNA, CDR2 YNFKEQ. V was clipped by 7 bases and J by 4 bases, with 16 bases between them.

The J gene is TRBJ2-7, the V gene TRBV4-1, with TRBD2 identical over 8 bases. The germline CDR1 and CDR2 sequences are MGHRA and YSYEKL. This CDR3 has 16 amino acids. Trimming took 0 bases from V and 0 from J; bases not matched to a gene: 4. The CDR3 DNA sequence: TGCGCCAGCAGCCAAGATAACAGCGGGAGCTCCTACGAGCAGTACTTC. Protein: CASSQDNSGSSYEQYF.

The chain recombines TRBV6-5 with TRBJ2-7; tentative D call: TRBD2 (5 bases). Germline V gene lookup returns CDR1 MNHEY and CDR2 SVGAGI. The CDR3 totals 14 residues. The V and J ends lost 11 bases and 3 bases respectively, with 20 bases between them. The CDR3 region is CAASRGWAFYEQYF. CDR3 DNA sequence: TGTGCCGCCTCAAGAGGGTGGGCCTTCTACGAGCAGTACTTC.

V gene TRBV5-4 combines with J gene TRBJ2-7; D not certain. Germline loops: CDR1 SGHNT, CDR2 YYREEE (reference sequence). This CDR3 has 10 residues. V lost 9 bases, J lost 5 bases, and 9 bases lay in between. This chain's CDR3 is CANRIDEQYF. CDR3 DNA sequence: TGTGCCAACCGAATAGACGAGCAGTACTTC.

This clone was found once. The chain links TRBV6-5 to TRBJ2-2, with 8 bases that match TRBD2. The germline V gene has CDR1 MNHEY and CDR2 SVGAGI. The CDR3 consists of 15 residues. With V trimmed by 4 bases and J by 2 bases, 3 bases remained unmatched. The CDR3 sequence is CASSSSGRNTGELFF. In DNA, the CDR3 is TGTGCCAGCAGTTCGAGCGGGAGAAACACCGGGGAGCTGTTTTTT.

This chain connects TRBV7-8 to TRBJ2-7; 8 bases fit TRBD2. Germline values: CDR1 SGHVS, CDR2 FQNEAQ. V lost 5 bases, J lost 3 bases, and 12 bases stayed unmatched. The CDR3 sequence is 16 residues long. The chain's CDR3 is CASSPHRLARNYEQYF. CDR3 in DNA: TGTGCCAGCAGCCCCCACCGACTAGCGCGAAACTACGAGCAGTACTTC.

The V gene is TRBV10-1, the J gene TRBJ2-3; the D is unclear. CDR3 size: 13 residues. Trimming pared 0 bases from V and 6 bases from J, leaving 7 bases between. Germline V gives CDR1 WNHNN, CDR2 SYGVQD (reference sequence). Written as DNA, the CDR3 is TGCGCCAGCAGTGAGTCGAGTCGGGATACGCAGTATTTT. Protein product: CASSESSRDTQYF.

The chain couples TRBV7-9 to TRBJ2-7; D may be TRBD2 (5 bases). The length of the CDR3 is 15 residues. The V gene lost 5 bases and the J gene lost 2 bases, with 16 bases spanning the gap. Germline V CDR1 and CDR2: SEHNR, FQNEAQ (reference sequence). CDR3 amino acids: CASSPNTAGAYEQYF. CDR3 DNA sequence: TGTGCCAGCAGCCCAAACACAGCCGGGGCCTACGAGCAGTACTTC.

This rearrangement joins TRBV10-3 to TRBJ2-5; TRBD2 agrees at 8 bases. Germline loops: CDR1 ENHRY, CDR2 SYGVKD. The CDR3 runs 14 residues. J was trimmed by 5 bases and V by 5 bases; bases with no gene match: 7. The CDR3 DNA is TGTGCCATCAGTACCGGACTAGCCGGGGAGACCCAGTACTTC. Amino acids: CAISTGLAGETQYF.

The chain recombines TRBV19 with TRBJ2-4, with 9 nucleotides matching TRBD1. CDR3 length equals 15 residues. The V and J ends lost 6 bases and 7 bases, in that order; junction bases with no gene match: 10. The germline CDR1 and CDR2 sequences are LNHDA and SQIVND (reference sequence). CDR3 residues: CASSPTGTGLNIQYF. DNA of the CDR3: TGTGCCAGTAGCCCTACCGGGACAGGGCTTAACATTCAGTACTTC. The whole variable domain, filled in from reference TRBV19 and TRBJ2-4, reads DGGITQSPKYLFRKEGQNVTLSCEQNLNHDAMYWYRQDPGQGLRLIYYSQIVNDFQKGDIAEGYSVSREKKESFPLTVTSAQKNPTAFYLCASSPTGTGLNIQYFGAGTRLSVL.

The chain couples TRBV9 to TRBJ2-1; 15 positions match TRBD2. V lost 4 bases to trimming and J lost 13 bases; unmatched junction nucleotides: 6. The CDR3 consists of 14 residues. Germline assignment: CDR1 SGDLS and CDR2 YYNGEE. CDR3 sequence: CASSPRTSGRGQFF. Written as DNA, the CDR3 is TGTGCCAGCAGCCCCCGGACTAGCGGGAGGGGCCAGTTCTTC.

This clone showed up just a few times. The chain uses TRBV5-1 and TRBJ2-1, with TRBD2 identical over 10 bases. Germline V gives CDR1 SGHRS, CDR2 YFSETQ. Trimming cost V 2 bases and J 0 bases; bases outside gene matches: 17. The CDR3 runs 21 residues. The CDR3 bases are TGCGCCAGCAGCTTTTTACGGCCGGGACTAGCGTTTATAAGCTCCTACAATGAGCAGTTCTTC. Protein: CASSFLRPGLAFISSYNEQFF.

The rearrangement links TRBV5-4 to TRBJ1-4; 9 bases are a match to TRBD1. Per the germline V gene, CDR1 is SGHNT and CDR2 is YYREEE (reference sequence). The CDR3 is 15 amino acids. The J segment lost 2 bases and the V segment lost 3 bases, leaving 2 bases of the junction unmatched. CDR3 DNA: TGTGCCAGCAGCTCCACAGGGGGCACTAATGAAAAACTGTTTTTT. It translates to CASSSTGGTNEKLFF.

This chain joins TRBV4-1 and TRBJ2-5; the D is unclear. The CDR3 has 12 residues. The germline gives CDR1 MGHRA, CDR2 YSYEKL. V lost 3 bases, J lost 7 bases, and 9 bases lay in between. The CDR3 DNA follows: TGCGCCAGCAGCCATCCAGGTGGGACCCAGTACTTC. This sequence encodes CASSHPGGTQYF.

This sequence joins TRBV19 and TRBJ1-1; 7 positions match TRBD1. V shed 2 bases and J 4 bases; nucleotides not matched to a gene: 4. Germline assignment: CDR1 LNHDA and CDR2 SQIVND (reference sequence). This CDR3 is built from 14 residues. The CDR3 DNA is TGTGCCAGTAGTATAACAGGGGCCCCCACTGAAGCTTTCTTT. Amino acids: CASSITGAPTEAFF.

This chain connects TRBV4-2 to TRBJ2-7, with a weak D call TRBD2 (6 bases). V was trimmed by 6 bases and J by 0 bases, leaving 15 bases between them. Germline V gives CDR1 LGHNA, CDR2 YNFKEQ. This CDR3 region has 15 residues. CDR3 DNA: TGTGCCAGCAGAGGGTGGATCGGGAGCTCCTACGAGCAGTACTTC. This gives the protein CASRGWIGSSYEQYF.

The V call is TRBV6-6, the J call TRBJ1-3, with D hard to call. Germline loops: CDR1 MNHNY, CDR2 SVGAGI (reference sequence). Deletions cut 6 bases from V and 4 bases from J, with 10 bases between. This CDR3 region has 13 residues. CDR3 sequence (DNA): TGTGCCAGCAGAAACTTAGGGGGAAACACCATATATTTT. Translated, it gives CASRNLGGNTIYF.

This clone has only a few counts. This chain links TRBV6-5 with TRBJ1-5, with a tentative D call TRBD1 (5 bases). The CDR3 spans 15 residues. The V end was cut by 6 bases, the J end by 0 bases, with 12 bases between. Germline values: CDR1 MNHEY, CDR2 SVGAGI. CDR3 nucleotides: TGTGCCAGCAGAGACAGAACCTATAGCAATCAGCCCCAGCATTTT. Translating gives CASRDRTYSNQPQHF.

The chain employs TRBV6-1 and TRBJ1-2; TRBD1 is a possible D gene (6 bases). This CDR3 comprises 14 residues. Germline CDR1 reads MNHNS; CDR2 reads SASEGT. Trimming removed 5 bases at V and 5 bases at J, with 15 bases between. The CDR3 reads CASSPGEGGYGYTF. CDR3 in DNA: TGTGCCAGCAGTCCAGGGGAAGGAGGGTATGGCTACACCTTC.

The chain carries TRBV7-2 and TRBJ1-1, with D perhaps matching TRBD1 (5 bases). Germline CDR1 is SGHTA and CDR2 is FQGNSA. The CDR3 is 15 amino acids. V lost 2 bases and J lost 4, with 14 bases in between. The DNA of the CDR3 is TGTGCCAGCAGCTTATTCGCAGGGATTGGCACTGAAGCTTTCTTT. Translated: CASSLFAGIGTEAFF.